The T cell receptor beta chain under discussion was sequenced for a study of cytomegalovirus exposure and HLA in healthy donors. Study-level points and caveats: With DRB1 most and HLA-C fewest, TCR association rates differed between HLA loci in a later analysis.

A remark on this clone: The antigen is undetermined.

With 60 Vbeta and 13 Jbeta primers, the PCR was carried out. Using immunoSEQ multiplex PCR, the repertoire was profiled, and TCRdb retains in-frame clones only, with some absent. In the table there are around 150,000 clones, 60% to 75% of which are singletons. Germline trimming cut 8 bases from V and 7 bases from J; bases unmatched to any gene: 8. In germline, CDR1 is MDHEN, CDR2 SYDVKM. The CDR3 consists of 15 residues. This clonotype originated in a human donor in good health. Specimen: PBMCs. The chain employs TRBV28 and TRBJ2-1; 13 bases map to TRBD2. The CDR3 coding sequence is TGTGCCAGCGCCTTGGGACTAGCGGGGATTAATGAGCAGTTCTTC. This translates into CASALGLAGINEQFF.